This T cell receptor beta chain was profiled in a study of blood T cell repertoires in COVID-19. The CDR3 extends over 13 amino acids. Trimming removed 7 bases from V and 5 bases from J, with 13 bases in between. Germline V gene data show CDR1 as SGHTA and CDR2 as FQGTGA. Sequencing used immunoSEQ multiplex PCR; TCRdb keeps in-frame clones, though not all of them. Seen here are fewer than 200,000 clones, roughly 90% observed once, and the top ten hold about 4.6%. Sequencing was performed on peripheral blood. This clonotype originated in a man aged 30 to 39 with COVID-19, enrolled during active disease. The V call is TRBV7-3, the J call TRBJ2-3; D gene ambiguous. The CDR3: CASTPAVGDTQYF. For the CDR3, the DNA is TGTGCCAGCACCCCCGCGGTTGGAGATACGCAGTATTTT.